The 12 T cell receptor beta chains reported below all come from one sample, sequenced in a study of shared clonotypes between healthy human individuals. Some clones are missing from TCRdb's copy, which holds only in-frame ones; the method was immunoSEQ multiplex PCR. Of over 400,000 clones in the sample, about 72% were seen once. The specimen was PBMCs. These receptors were obtained from a woman aged 35 to 49 in good health. Some clones in this sample may be carry-over from other donors' samples.

This clone has a handful of counts. The chain couples TRBV9 to TRBJ1-5, with D hard to call. The V end was cut by 4 bases, the J end by 1 base, with 9 bases between. The CDR3 runs 14 residues. CDR1 is SGDLS, CDR2 YYNGEE, per germline. The CDR3 DNA reads TGTGCCAGCAGCTCGTGGTCGAGCAATCAGCCCCAGCATTTT. It is translated as CASSSWSSNQPQHF.

This sequence joins TRBV5-8 and TRBJ2-7, with 8 bases identical to TRBD1. The CDR3 has 17 amino acids. Germline CDR1 and CDR2: SGHTS and YDEGEE. With V trimmed by 3 bases and J by 2 bases, 13 bases remained unmatched. CDR3 amino acids: CASSSRTGYGPTYEQYF. The CDR3 DNA sequence: TGTGCCAGCAGCTCTCGGACAGGGTACGGTCCTACCTACGAGCAGTACTTC.

This clone came up a few times. A much larger clone differs from this one at a single base, so this may be a read error. This CDR3 reads CASSKLAGESGELFF. CDR3 DNA sequence: TGTGCCAGCAGCAAACTAGCGGGAGAGTCCGGGGAGCTGTTTTTT. The chain couples TRBV4-2 to TRBJ2-2, with 11 bases that match TRBD2. CDR3 length: 15 amino acids. The germline CDR1 and CDR2 sequences are LGHNA and YNFKEQ. V trimming: 5 bases; J trimming: 6 bases; junction bases outside the gene matches: 5.

Only a few counts were recorded for this clone. The rearrangement links TRBV19 to TRBJ2-1, with a weak D call TRBD2 (5 bases). The germline gives CDR1 LNHDA, CDR2 SQIVND (reference sequence). The germline V and J ends were trimmed by 3 bases and 0 bases, with 18 bases remaining between them. This CDR3 has 18 amino acids. The CDR3 region is CASSIAPTGSSSYNEQFF. The CDR3 DNA reads TGTGCCAGTAGTATCGCTCCAACGGGGAGCAGCTCCTACAATGAGCAGTTCTTC.

In this sample, this clone turned up once. The rearrangement uses TRBV18 and TRBJ2-2; D might be TRBD2 (6 bases). Looked up from germline, CDR1 is KGHSH and CDR2 is LQKENI. This CDR3 is built from 16 residues. The V gene lost 2 bases and the J gene lost 1 base, with 11 bases spanning the gap. The CDR3 is CASSPMRLENTGELFF. The CDR3 DNA is TGTGCCAGCTCACCAATGAGACTAGAGAACACCGGGGAGCTGTTTTTT.

V gene TRBV15 combines with J gene TRBJ1-2; 10 bases fit TRBD1. This CDR3 contains 15 residues. Germline CDR1 and CDR2: LNHNV and YYDKDF (reference sequence). V was clipped by 3 bases and J by 2 bases; unmatched bases: 3. CDR3 coding DNA: TGTGCCACCAGCAGTTGGGACAGGGGAAACTATGGCTACACCTTC. Translating it yields CATSSWDRGNYGYTF.

The rearrangement links TRBV7-3 to TRBJ2-2, with 7 bases identical to TRBD2. The trim removed 5 bases at V and 0 bases at J, leaving 6 bases unmatched. Per germline, CDR1 SGHTA and CDR2 FQGTGA. The CDR3 loop spans 16 amino acids. The CDR3 DNA reads as TGTGCCAGCAGCATTAGCGGGTCCCCGAACACCGGGGAGCTGTTTTTT. Translating gives CASSISGSPNTGELFF.

This clone was seen a handful of times. V and J are TRBV30 and TRBJ1-3; D not resolved. Germline assignment: CDR1 GTSNPN and CDR2 SVGIG (reference sequence). The CDR3 extends over 15 amino acids. Trimming stripped 2 bases from V and 2 bases from J, with 13 bases between. The CDR3 coding sequence is TGTGCCTGGAGTCAACTTCTGGGCCCTGGAAACACCATATATTTT. It encodes CAWSQLLGPGNTIYF.

The chain couples TRBV4-1 to TRBJ1-5; a possible D gene is TRBD1 (5 bases). The germline CDR1 and CDR2 sequences are MGHRA and YSYEKL. The CDR3 totals 16 residues. V was clipped by 4 bases and J by 2 bases, with 15 bases between them. The CDR3 region is CASSPRQNAGNQPQHF. The DNA for the CDR3 is TGCGCCAGCAGCCCCCGACAGAATGCTGGCAATCAGCCCCAGCATTTT.

The DNA of the CDR3 is TGCGCCAGCAGCTTGGAGGGCGCGGGAGAGACCCAGTACTTC. This gives the protein CASSLEGAGETQYF. This chain joins TRBV5-1 and TRBJ2-5, with D possibly being TRBD2 (5 bases). The V end lost 0 bases, the J end lost 4 bases, and 10 bases lay between the germline ends. The germline V gene has CDR1 SGHRS and CDR2 YFSETQ. The CDR3 loop spans 14 amino acids.

J is TRBJ1-5 and V is TRBV5-5; no reliable D call. Germline assignment: CDR1 SGHKS and CDR2 YYEKEE (reference sequence). CDR3 length equals 14 residues. V was cut by 5 bases and J by 0 bases, with 9 bases left in between. The CDR3 reads CASSDTVSNQPQHF. CDR3 coding DNA: TGTGCCAGCAGTGACACAGTTAGCAATCAGCCCCAGCATTTT.

In DNA form, the CDR3 reads TGTGCTAGTGGTTTGTCGTGGGGACAGGGGTCGGGCGAGCAGTACTTC. This sequence encodes CASGLSWGQGSGEQYF. The chain joins TRBV12-5 to TRBJ2-7, with 10 bases matching TRBD1. This CDR3 contains 16 residues. Germline CDR1 and CDR2: LGHNT and FRNRAP. Unmatched junction bases numbered 10, after V lost 2 bases and J lost 6 bases.